One sample yielded the 8 T cell receptor beta chains listed below, sequenced in a study of blood T cell repertoires in COVID-19 (dated by TCRdb to the early 2020s). Library creation used the immunoSEQ multiplex PCR assay. Entries here come from immuneACCESS through TCRdb and include only in-frame sequences with V and J called. Some clones fail to appear in such tables; in the studies checked, an unresolved V gene covers under half of the shortfall, and the cause of the remainder is unknown. This sample is represented by 200,000 to 250,000 clones; under 90% of them were singletons. The ten largest clonotypes hold approximately 4% of the sample. Specimen: peripheral blood. The source of these receptors is a woman of 80 years or more with acute or convalescent COVID-19.

J is TRBJ1-2 and V is TRBV7-2; possibly TRBD1 for D (5 bases). CDR1 and CDR2 (germline): SGHTA, FQGNSA. V gave up 5 bases and J gave up 7 bases, with 23 bases separating them. The CDR3 contains 16 residues. The CDR3 sequence is CASSPGNRPRSAGYTF. The CDR3 DNA follows: TGTGCCAGCAGCCCAGGGAACAGACCGAGGTCGGCTGGCTACACCTTC.

This clone has just one count. Additional DNA sequences in this sample encode the identical CDR3. This rearrangement joins TRBV6-5 to TRBJ2-5; D possibly corresponds to TRBD1 (7 bases). V lost 9 bases and J 1 base, leaving 12 bases between the germline ends. This CDR3 has 13 residues. CDR1 and CDR2 (germline): MNHEY, SVGAGI. CDR3 sequence reads: CASGGTVQETQYF. In DNA, the CDR3 is TGTGCCAGTGGCGGGACAGTCCAAGAGACCCAGTACTTC.

The rearrangement joins TRBV7-8 to TRBJ1-5, with unresolved D. The V end lost 5 bases, the J end lost 0 bases, and 11 bases lay between the germline ends. Germline values: CDR1 SGHVS, CDR2 FQNEAQ. This CDR3 comprises 15 residues. CDR3 sequence reads: CASSPGSVSNQPQHF. CDR3 bases: TGTGCCAGCAGCCCGGGGTCAGTTAGCAATCAGCCCCAGCATTTT.

The V and J genes are TRBV30 and TRBJ1-1; D remains unclear. The germline gives CDR1 GTSNPN, CDR2 SVGIG (reference sequence). This CDR3 spans 13 amino acids. V was cut by 4 bases and J by 11 bases, with 20 bases left in between. The CDR3 region has the DNA TGTGCCTGGAACCTCATGCCTCCCAACGGGGCTTTCTTT. It specifies CAWNLMPPNGAFF.

The chain has TRBV19 and TRBJ1-2; 10 bases agree with TRBD1. The J segment lost 5 bases and the V segment lost 6 bases, leaving 12 bases of the junction unmatched. The CDR3 runs 16 residues. From germline, CDR1 is LNHDA and CDR2 SQIVND (reference sequence). The CDR3: CASRNTGTGDWYGYTF. CDR3 bases: TGTGCCAGTAGAAATACCGGGACAGGGGATTGGTATGGCTACACCTTC.

This clone occurred a few times. The V call is TRBV30, the J call TRBJ2-1; 7 bases are a match to TRBD2. The CDR3 is 12 residues long. Trimming took 5 bases from V and 4 from J; bases not matched to a gene: 2. Germline CDR1 GTSNPN, CDR2 SVGIG (reference sequence). CDR3 coding DNA: TGTGCCTGGGGACTAGATTACAATGAGCAGTTCTTC. This encodes CAWGLDYNEQFF.

This clone was seen a handful of times. The chain links TRBV11-1 to TRBJ2-4; D not resolved. Germline CDR1 and CDR2: SGHAT and FQDESV (reference sequence). V lost 5 bases and J lost 5, with 13 bases in between. This CDR3 has 14 amino acids. The CDR3 reads CASSQTGSQNIQYF. CDR3 DNA sequence: TGTGCCAGCAGCCAGACCGGGTCACAAAACATTCAGTACTTC.

V and J are TRBV20-1 and TRBJ1-5, with unresolved D. The CDR3 contains 11 residues. The V end lost 6 bases, the J end lost 11 bases, and 14 bases lay between the germline ends. Germline CDR1 and CDR2: DFQATT and SNEGSKA (reference sequence). For the CDR3, the DNA is TGCAGTGCCTGGCGCGGATTAGCCCAGCATTTT. It is translated as CSAWRGLAQHF.